This T cell receptor beta chain was recorded in a study of human T cells and chemical hapten exposure. In the study overall: On roughly 2 cm by roughly 2 cm of upper inner arm skin, sensitization was performed with 2% DPC. Study-wide points: Expanded TCRs created a significantly greater count of big CDR3 similarity clusters than controls did. No change in TCRs above 1 in 1000 frequency was produced by DPC sensitization.

Germline CDR1 reads MNHEY; CDR2 reads SVGAGI. V was clipped by 0 bases and J by 8 bases; unmatched bases: 9. The length of the CDR3 is 15 residues. With respect to this clonotype: As yet, its antigen is unknown.

In the library, unique molecular identifiers were attached to individual cDNA molecules. TCRdb passed the RACE reads through MiXCR, listing each CDR3 protein once. The sample includes more than 55,000 distinct CDR3 sequences, approximately 10% seen only once; the top ten take around 4.1%. The time point is: pre-sensitization, week 0. The treatment was: therapeutic diphenylcyclopropenone sensitization with weekly scalp DPC. This material consisted of whole blood, taken in connection with sensitization to the hapten diphenylcyclopropenone (DPC). This sequence originates from a middle-aged woman with alopecia areata. Some clones in this sample may be carry-over from other donors' samples. This chain links TRBV6-5 with TRBJ1-1; 7 bases line up with TRBD1. CDR3 in DNA: TGTGCCAGCAGTTACTCATCCAGGGGGATCTCAGAAGCTTTCTTT. It is translated as CASSYSSRGISEAFF.